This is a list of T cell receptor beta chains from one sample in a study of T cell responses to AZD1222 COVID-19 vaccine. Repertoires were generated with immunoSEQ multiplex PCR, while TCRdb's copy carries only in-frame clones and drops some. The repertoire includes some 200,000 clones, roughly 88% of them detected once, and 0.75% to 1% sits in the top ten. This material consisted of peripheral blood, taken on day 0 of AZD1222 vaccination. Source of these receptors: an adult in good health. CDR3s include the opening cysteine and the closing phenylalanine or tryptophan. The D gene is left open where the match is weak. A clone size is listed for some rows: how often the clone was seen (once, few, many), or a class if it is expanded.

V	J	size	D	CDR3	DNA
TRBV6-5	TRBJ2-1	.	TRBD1	CASSYMDRLFF	TGTGCCAGCAGTTATATGGACAGGTTGTTCTTC
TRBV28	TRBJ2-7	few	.	CASSRNEQYF	TGTGCCAGCAGCAGGAACGAGCAGTACTTC
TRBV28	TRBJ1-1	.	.	CATADSGHTEAFF	TGTGCCACCGCCGACAGTGGGCACACTGAAGCTTTCTTT
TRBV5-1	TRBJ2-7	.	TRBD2	CASSPSGGHYEQYF	TGCGCCAGCAGCCCTAGCGGGGGACACTACGAGCAGTACTTC
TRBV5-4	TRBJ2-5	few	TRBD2	CASSLRTSGQETQYF	TGTGCCAGCAGCTTGCGGACTAGCGGCCAAGAGACCCAGTACTTC
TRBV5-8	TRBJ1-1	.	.	CASSPGRGPINTEAFF	TGTGCCAGCAGCCCAGGGCGGGGACCAATCAACACTGAAGCTTTCTTT
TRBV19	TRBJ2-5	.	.	CASSNPTGARFTQYF	TGTGCCAGTAGTAACCCGACGGGGGCCCGATTTACCCAGTACTTC
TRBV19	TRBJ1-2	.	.	CASSIPGLYGYTF	TGTGCCAGTAGTATCCCAGGTCTCTATGGCTACACCTTC
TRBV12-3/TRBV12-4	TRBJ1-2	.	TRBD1	CASSLGTGLGYTF	TGTGCCAGCAGCTTAGGGACAGGGCTCGGCTACACCTTC
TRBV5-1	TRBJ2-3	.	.	CASSLSSPDTQYF	TGCGCCAGCAGCTTGTCTAGCCCAGATACGCAGTATTTT
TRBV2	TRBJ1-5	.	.	CASSAQGAGQPQHF	TGTGCCAGCAGTGCCCAGGGAGCCGGTCAGCCCCAGCATTTT
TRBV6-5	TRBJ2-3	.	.	CASSYEGEGDTQYF	TGTGCCAGCAGTTACGAGGGAGAGGGAGATACGCAGTATTTT
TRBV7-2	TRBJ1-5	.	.	CASSVMGNQPQHF	TGTGCCAGCTCCGTCATGGGCAATCAGCCCCAGCATTTT
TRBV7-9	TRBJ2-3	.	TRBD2	CASSPLAGGTPYTQYF	TGTGCCAGCAGCCCCTTGGCGGGAGGTACCCCATATACGCAGTATTTT
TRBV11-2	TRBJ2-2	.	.	CASSLNTGELFF	TGTGCCAGTAGCCTTAACACCGGGGAGCTGTTTTTT
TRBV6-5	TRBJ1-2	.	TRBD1	CASKTRGVVSGYTF	TGTGCCAGTAAGACCAGGGGGGTCGTGAGTGGCTACACCTTC
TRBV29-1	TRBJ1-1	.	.	CSGYDRNTEAFF	TGCAGCGGATACGACAGGAACACTGAAGCTTTCTTT
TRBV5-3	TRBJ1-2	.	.	CARITPVDRANYGYTF	TGTGCCAGAATTACACCAGTCGACAGAGCTAACTATGGCTACACCTTC
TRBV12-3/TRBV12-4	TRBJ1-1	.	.	CASSRKNTEAFF	TGTGCCAGCAGCCGGAAGAACACTGAAGCTTTCTTT
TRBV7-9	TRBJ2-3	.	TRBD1	CASSFFTTGDTDTQYF	TGTGCCAGCAGCTTCTTTACGACAGGGGACACAGATACGCAGTATTTT
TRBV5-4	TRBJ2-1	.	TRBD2	CASSLGQGGGRAVGEQFF	TGTGCCAGCAGCTTGGGTCAGGGCGGCGGGAGGGCTGTAGGGGAGCAGTTCTTC
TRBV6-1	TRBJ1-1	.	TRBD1	CASSATWTGANTEAFF	TGTGCCAGCAGTGCCACTTGGACAGGAGCGAACACTGAAGCTTTCTTT
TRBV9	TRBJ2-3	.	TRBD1	CASGPGQGYADTQYF	TGTGCCAGCGGACCGGGACAGGGGTATGCAGATACGCAGTATTTT
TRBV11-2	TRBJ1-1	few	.	CASSSRQENTEAFF	TGTGCCAGCAGCTCCCGACAGGAGAACACTGAAGCTTTCTTT
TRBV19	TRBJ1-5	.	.	CASGGNQPQHF	TGTGCCAGTGGGGGCAATCAGCCCCAGCATTTT
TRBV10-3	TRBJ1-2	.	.	CAISESGAPSGYTF	TGTGCCATCAGTGAGTCGGGGGCTCCTTCAGGCTACACCTTC
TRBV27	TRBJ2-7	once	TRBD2	CASLAGVKYEQYF	TGTGCCAGCTTAGCGGGAGTTAAGTACGAGCAGTACTTC